The rows below give T cell receptor beta chains drawn from one sample of a study of T cell changes during pregnancy in multiple sclerosis. Profiled with immunoSEQ multiplex PCR; TCRdb holds only in-frame clones, not every one. The sample includes tens of thousands of clones, around 94% of them seen just once. The input for sequencing was peripheral blood, taken in the third trimester of pregnancy. These receptor sequences come from a female donor with multiple sclerosis, enrolled in a pregnancy study. CDR3s leave out the opening cysteine and the closing phenylalanine or tryptophan. D genes are given only for firm matches.

TRBJ1-5,TRBV30,-,AWRGGDNQPQH
TRBJ1-2,TRBV28,-,ASSYLNYGHT
TRBJ1-2,TRBV13,TRBD1,ASSLGTGDSSNYGYT
TRBJ2-2,TRBV2,TRBD1,ASSETGGAPGELF
TRBJ2-2,TRBV5-1,-,ASSFPSGELF
TRBJ2-7,TRBV5-1,TRBD2,ASSFGEGGRYEQY
TRBJ2-6,TRBV4-1,TRBD1,ASSQPGQGVSGANVLT
TRBJ1-1,TRBV6-5,-,ASSYQGPTEAF
TRBJ2-7,TRBV5-1,-,ASSLRGHYEQY
TRBJ2-2,TRBV7-9,TRBD1,ASRRRQGANTGELF
TRBJ2-2,TRBV5-6,-,ASSGRIDRGGELF
TRBJ2-3,TRBV7-6,-,ASSLAGSTDTQY
TRBJ2-1,TRBV7-3,TRBD1,ASSHTRQGSNEQF
TRBJ1-1,TRBV5-1,TRBD1,ASGPGGTEAF
TRBJ2-7,TRBV6-5,-,ASSLGRGYEQY
TRBJ2-3,TRBV7-9,-,ASSLGGGWVTEDTQY
TRBJ1-2,TRBV4-3,-,ASSQESRLNYGYT
TRBJ2-1,TRBV4-2,-,ASSQGALDRAYNEQF
TRBJ1-2,TRBV28,-,ASSFFPGSGYT
TRBJ1-3,TRBV5-1,-,ASRGGPGNTIY
TRBJ2-3,TRBV2,TRBD2,ASSEGWASGTDTQY
TRBJ1-2,TRBV5-6,-,ASSLGQLYGYT
TRBJ1-3,TRBV18,-,ASSQLQTERMVGGIY
TRBJ2-3,TRBV11-3,-,ASSSGLTRQY
TRBJ2-7,TRBV6-5,-,ASSPRRAPSYEQY
TRBJ1-2,TRBV13,TRBD1,ASSLNRGSVGYT
TRBJ1-2,TRBV5-4,-,ASSLEQGRYGYT
TRBJ1-2,TRBV29-1,-,SVDQGNYGYT
TRBJ1-5,TRBV6-6,TRBD1,ASSFPQGEGNQPQH
TRBJ2-2,TRBV28,TRBD1,ASSFLGTGASTGELF
TRBJ1-1,TRBV5-1,TRBD1,ASSLGDRGRAD
TRBJ2-5,TRBV30,-,AWSVESRAETQY
TRBJ1-1,TRBV18,-,ASSPNGGGTEAF
TRBJ2-1,TRBV28,TRBD1,ASSLTGAYNEQF
TRBJ1-2,TRBV6-5,TRBD1,ASSYSPTGGYGYT
TRBJ1-2,TRBV13,TRBD1,ASSLGAGGDGYT
TRBJ2-1,TRBV5-4,TRBD2,ASSFSPLAGGPDNEQF
TRBJ2-2,TRBV5-1,-,ASSLERATGELF
TRBJ2-5,TRBV6-1,-,ASRGIRGAETQY
TRBJ2-6,TRBV11-2,TRBD1,ASRALRTGGSGANVLT
TRBJ1-2,TRBV11-2,-,ASTSRRDYGYT
TRBJ1-2,TRBV6-1,-,ASSRDSTSNYGYT
TRBJ2-1,TRBV7-9,TRBD1,ASRFGRGQYNEQF
TRBJ1-2,TRBV5-1,TRBD1,ASSPPTGGAMGYT
TRBJ1-5,TRBV18,-,ASSPPGHSNQPQH
TRBJ1-4,TRBV18,TRBD1,ASSGTGGREKLF
TRBJ1-5,TRBV6-1,TRBD1,ASREGTGQDQPQH
TRBJ1-1,TRBV30,-,AWGSENTEAF
TRBJ1-1,TRBV13,TRBD1,ASSSRGHMNTEAF
TRBJ1-3,TRBV19,-,ASSALRQSYSGNTIY
TRBJ1-1,TRBV30,TRBD1,AWRQGFDTEAF
TRBJ2-1,TRBV14,-,ASSQDELEDEQF
TRBJ2-5,TRBV14,TRBD2,ASSRLLAGGETQY
TRBJ2-6,TRBV19,-,ASTGDTSGANVLT
TRBJ1-3,TRBV5-6,-,ASSLGVLSGNTIY
TRBJ1-1,TRBV4-1,TRBD1,ASSTRRTGNTEAF
TRBJ2-5,TRBV28,-,ASSPRASQETQY
TRBJ2-7,TRBV11-3,-,ASSFGITYEQY
TRBJ2-7,TRBV27,-,ASSLSNSYEQY